This TCR beta chain stems from a study of T cell changes during pregnancy in multiple sclerosis. CDR3 size: 15 residues. V lost 5 bases, J lost 6 bases, and 10 bases stayed unmatched. Germline CDR1 reads MNHEY; CDR2 reads SMNVEV (reference sequence). TCRdb keeps only in-frame clones here, not all; method: immunoSEQ multiplex PCR. The sample consists of about 51,000 clones, 93% of them appearing once. The chain combines TRBV27 with TRBJ2-3; 8 nucleotides align to TRBD2. This specimen was peripheral blood, taken in the second trimester of pregnancy. This clonotype was obtained from a female donor with multiple sclerosis, enrolled in a pregnancy study. The CDR3 is CASSHPGLGADTQYF. The CDR3 nucleotides read TGTGCCAGCAGTCACCCGGGACTAGGGGCGGATACGCAGTATTTT.